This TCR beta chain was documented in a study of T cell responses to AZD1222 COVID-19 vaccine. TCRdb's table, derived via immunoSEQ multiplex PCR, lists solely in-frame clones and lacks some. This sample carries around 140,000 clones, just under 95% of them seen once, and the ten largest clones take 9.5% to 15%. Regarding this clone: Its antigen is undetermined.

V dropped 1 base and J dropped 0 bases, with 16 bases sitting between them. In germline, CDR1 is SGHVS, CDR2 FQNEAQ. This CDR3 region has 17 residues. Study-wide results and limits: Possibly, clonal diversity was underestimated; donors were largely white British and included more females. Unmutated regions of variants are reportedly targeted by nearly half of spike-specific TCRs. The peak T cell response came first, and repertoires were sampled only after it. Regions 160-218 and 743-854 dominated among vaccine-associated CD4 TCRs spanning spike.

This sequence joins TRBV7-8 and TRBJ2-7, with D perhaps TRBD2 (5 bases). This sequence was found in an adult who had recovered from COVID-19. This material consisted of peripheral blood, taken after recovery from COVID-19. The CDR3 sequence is CASSLVGLGIGSYEQYF. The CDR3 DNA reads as TGTGCCAGCAGCTTAGTAGGGCTCGGGATCGGCTCCTACGAGCAGTACTTC.